This TCR beta chain is drawn from a study of blood T cell repertoires in COVID-19 (dated by TCRdb to about 2020). The study in broad terms: Samples from collaborators originated in the United States, Italy and Spain and spanned both the acute and convalescent phases of COVID-19. The material from the prospective study consisted of cDNA or gDNA derived from T cells, B-cell-depleted T cells, or PBMCs. Deeply sampled blood TCRbeta repertoires from subjects exposed to, actively infected with, or recovered from COVID-19 were included in the dataset. A freely available public database, intended as a resource for researchers studying the immune response to SARS-CoV-2, is where the repertoires were released. Samples came from the ongoing ImmuneRACE study (first 160 participants) plus 1,254 subjects from 6 global collaborators. The sample metadata nearly always contained a de-identified subject ID, COVID-19 status, age in years and sex. HLA class I and class II types, where available, came from metadata supplied by the sample provider rather than from assay-based typing.

As concerns this clone: It has no known antigen specificity. No per-base quality is available; no much larger clone lies one base away.

Each collaborating institution followed its own protocols to collect whole blood in K2EDTA tubes. Collaborator samples were shipped for TCRbeta analysis as frozen whole blood, isolated PBMCs, or DNA extracted from either sample type. The immunoSEQ Assay, a bias-controlled multiplex PCR, was used to amplify TCRbeta CDR3 regions from genomic DNA. The authors' analysis ran thus. Nucleated cell counts per sample were estimated from amplification of reference gene primers within the assay. To quantify the absolute abundance of each unique TCRbeta CDR3 rearrangement, sequence reads were collapsed and filtered. For each sample, productive Simpson clonality was calculated as the square root of Simpson's diversity index over productive rearrangements. TCRdb obtained this table from immuneACCESS and retained in-frame rearrangements with V and J assigned. These tables miss some clones; where compared with another copy, unresolved V genes account for less than half of the shortfall, and the remainder is unexplained. V, J and clone size reflect that table, while D and trimming were determined from the DNA. The sample profile shows fewer than 200,000 clones; around two thirds of them were found once. Of the sample, around 3% falls within the top ten clones.

General study outcomes and caveats: The quantity of clinical and demographic metadata differed by source and by participant and was supplied without curation.

Spanning cysteine to phenylalanine, the CDR3 consists of 18 amino acids. The read is trimmed to its CDR3 DNA, 54 bases read in frame from base 1. Sequences LGHNA (CDR1) and YNFKEQ (CDR2) are obtained from the germline V gene. V and J lose 0 bases and 1 base, and a span of 18 bases separates them. The V gene is TRBV4-2 and the J gene is TRBJ1-1; TRBD1 could be the D gene, as 6 bases match. This TCR was recovered from a woman aged 80 or older with acute or convalescent COVID-19. The sample comprised peripheral blood. Here the CDR3 is given as CASSQEGGWAGRNTEAFF. The sequenced DNA is TGTGCCAGCAGCCAAGAAGGGGGTTGGGCAGGACGGAACACTGAAGCTTTCTTT.